This record concerns one TCR beta chain sequence. The specificity of this receptor is unknown. Per-base qualities were not stored, and no clone one base away is much larger. The data were obtained in a study of cytomegalovirus exposure and HLA in healthy donors (dated by TCRdb to about 2017). Some background on the complete study: According to an earlier analysis of a few hundred of the donors, about 190 million T cells yielded roughly 100 million unique TCR beta sequences and around 300 Gb of sequence data. The study was designed to test whether signatures of past pathogen exposure could be identified by cataloging public T cell receptors. High-throughput TCR immunosequencing, statistical association of individual TCRs with disease status, and machine learning were combined to predict cytomegalovirus infection status. A later genetic analysis used genome-wide SNP genotypes for about 60% of the roughly 670 donors, treating that subset as a discovery cohort. An earlier analysis of several hundred of the donors used high-throughput TCR beta sequencing to judge whether each TCR beta V gene segment behaved as functional or pseudogenic. Rather than using new phenotypic data, the later analysis identified candidate immune exposures from TCR beta sequences and from how often those sequences occurred across donors. Among the roughly 390 genotyped donors, about 83% belonged to the genetic ancestry cluster associated with self-reported Caucasian donors. All discovery cohort repertoires had been generated using a single sequencing platform. Typing coverage varied by locus: roughly 629-640 donors for A, B, C, DRB1 and DQB1; roughly 560 for DQA1; approximately 610 for DPA1; more than 450 for DPB1. Among over 350 genotyped donors of the cohort, an average of roughly 240,000 unique TCR beta nucleotide sequences were sequenced per donor, roughly 18% of them non-productive. Class I and class II HLA loci were covered by the typing at four-digit resolution. Using immunosequencing, the study profiled T cell repertoires from approximately 700 subjects and related those repertoires to cytomegalovirus serostatus. About 300 gigabases of sequencing data and approximately 80 million unique TCR sequences were included in an early release covering about 700 HLA-typed donors. Several DR-DQ haplotypes were handled as single units for association and clustering because linkage in the cohort was strong. Donor age, sex, ethnicity and CMV serostatus were compiled alongside the repertoire data. In a later analysis, previously published TCR beta repertoires from 550 to 750 donors were re-analyzed and high-resolution HLA genotyping was added so that TCR occurrence patterns could be studied. In addition to the first cohort of 500 to 850 subjects, a separate validation cohort of approximately 130 different subjects was used.

The cohort comprised hundreds of healthy bone marrow donors. At the time of sampling, every cohort member was nominally healthy, though immune exposures that went unrecorded were likely present. The donor tested CMV seropositive and was one of the 289 seropositive cohort members. Each donor provided a peripheral blood sample, and peripheral blood mononuclear cells were used for TCR beta sequencing. Genomic DNA extraction from the blood cell samples was performed with the Qiagen DNeasy Blood Extraction Kit. The receptor library was made with the immunoSEQ multiplex PCR assay. A mixture of 60 forward primers for TCR Vbeta segments and 13 reverse primers for TCR Jbeta segments was used in the multiplex PCR. Amplification of the CDR3 region of rearranged TCR beta genes was performed with a multiplex PCR assay on genomic DNA. Amplified TCR beta libraries were sequenced as 87-base-pair reads on the Illumina HiSeq System. The paper's data handling went like this. In a later analysis, some 80 million unique TCR beta chains were counted across the roughly 670 repertoires, and roughly 10 million of these chains were shared by at least two donors. Raw reads were error-corrected and collapsed into unique sequences by a nearest-neighbor algorithm in which closely related sequences were merged to remove PCR and sequencing errors. To assign V, D and J gene segments, CDR3 sequences were aligned to IMGT reference sequences. For a sequence to be retained, at least a six-nucleotide match to both a V gene segment and a J gene segment was required. Rearrangements were classified as productive when the CDR3 lacked stop codons and remained in frame with V and J, and all other rearrangements were classified as non-productive. Following IMGT convention, CDR3 was defined as the stretch from the second conserved V-encoded cysteine up to the conserved J-encoded phenylalanine. The earlier analysis of about 620 of the donors excluded sequences that lacked an unambiguous match to a single V gene segment. In an earlier analysis of approximately 550 of the donors, V segments were called functional above 56.7% productive rearrangements and were called segregating when the between-donor standard deviation exceeded 5%. A statistical classification framework was built for diagnosing cytomegalovirus status from the catalog of TCR beta chain sequences. In a later analysis, V and J genes were assigned by comparing TCR nucleotide sequences against IMGT/GENE-DB human TR gene sequences. Using the TCRdist pipeline, a later analysis assigned CDR3 sequences along with most-parsimonious VDJ recombination scenarios. In a later analysis, each TCR beta chain was defined by its CDR3 amino acid sequence together with its V-gene family, and reads without a unique V-gene family were excluded. To address suspected cross-contamination and a sequencing artifact, a later analysis removed 592 highly shared, low-generation-probability nucleotide sequences. A later analysis calculated a clonal expansion index for each public chain from normalized within-repertoire ranks of inferred template counts. Generation probabilities in a later analysis came from a VDJ recombination model fitted to out-of-frame rearrangements, and those results were checked against IGoR. A later analysis scored TCR-TCR, TCR-HLA and TCR-CMV co-occurrence with hypergeometric tests, applying a repertoire-size bias correction to TCR pairs. A later analysis estimated false discovery rates by permuting HLA or CMV assignments 20 times. In a later analysis, co-occurring TCRs were grouped with DBSCAN, and TCRdist sequence similarity was added when clustering was performed within HLA-allele-positive subsets. Repertoires with fewer than 30,000 or more than 120,000 public chains were left out of co-occurrence clustering, as were about 5 repertoires with anomalous nucleotide sharing. The clones in this table, taken by TCRdb from immuneACCESS, are in-frame only. Not every clone is retained; where verified, under half of the shortfall comes from an unresolved V gene, and the cause of the rest is unknown. For V, J and clone size, that table is used; D and trimming come from the DNA. This sample comprises approximately 100,000 clones, roughly 80% of them detected only once. The biggest ten clones account for over 15% of the sample.

Points the paper makes about the study in general: The classifier was reported to diagnose cytomegalovirus status with high specificity and sensitivity in both the original and validation cohorts. CMV serostatus was the only immune exposure information available for the cohort. A later analysis found that TCR association rates varied across HLA loci, with DRB1 alleles showing the most associated TCRs and HLA-C alleles the fewest. Strong co-occurrence of HLA alleles, especially DR and DQ, made assigning TCR associations to individual alleles difficult. Only TCR beta chains were sequenced in this cohort, and the absence of alpha or paired-chain data limited detectable features. A further reported finding was that TCR beta sequences accurately predicted the HLA-A and HLA-B alleles for most subjects in the first cohort. In an earlier analysis of under 600 of the donors, most TCR beta V segments were observed in productive rearrangements about 90% or about 30% of the time, broadly matching IMGT annotations. Compared with the roughly 670-donor mean, donors in an Asian-associated ancestry cluster had fewer N-insertions in productive TCRs, according to a later genetic analysis. The sequencing pipeline was judged likely to have produced a cluster of highly shared sequence variants as a technical artifact. In a later analysis, HLA-associated TCR beta chains were found to be more clonally expanded and to have lower generation probabilities than equally common non-associated chains. A later genetic analysis associated a missense DCLRE1C variant with V-gene and J-gene trimming of TCR beta chains, and an independent cohort replicated the association. Linkage disequilibrium might explain the correlated functional status among segregating V segments, but an unknown experimental factor could not be ruled out. Because counts were too low, about 17 rarely observed V segments, including chromosome 9 orphons, were excluded from the earlier analysis of 500 to 700 of the donors. Several of the top co-occurrence clusters appeared to be linked to parvovirus B19, influenza, CMV and Epstein-Barr virus, according to a later analysis. Three of the identified cytomegalovirus-associated TCR beta chains were confirmed in vitro to be specific for cytomegalovirus antigens. The authors suggested that the approach could potentially be extended to other disease states and immunological phenotypes. In the study, 150 to 200 TCR beta chains were listed as associated with cytomegalovirus. Because some donors lacked HLA typing at each locus, the association tests relied only on the typed subset. While some public TCRs were present in many individuals, most TCR sequences turned up only very rarely across donors. Specific HLA alleles were associated with 15,000 to 20,000 TCR beta sequences at a false discovery rate of 0.05 in a later analysis. According to a later analysis, most CMV-associated TCR beta chains appeared to be HLA-restricted, and the HLA associations seemed to be driven largely by CMV exposure. Sequencing depth was assumed to be roughly uniform across donors in the presence/absence analyses, though that assumption may not hold.

What was sequenced was PBMCs. This clonotype was sampled from a man aged 55 to 69 in good health and CMV-seropositive.

The DNA sequence follows: TGTGCCAGCAGTTATGAAGGCAGGGTAGGCTATGGCTACACCTTC. Protein translation: CASSYEGRVGYGYTF. The sequence is built from TRBV6-5 and TRBJ1-2; the D gene is perhaps TRBD1, on 5 matching bases. Via the germline V gene, CDR1 is MNHEY and CDR2 SVGAGI. The CDR3 covers 15 residues, taking in both the cysteine and the phenylalanine. CDR3 DNA only is kept here, 45 bases in frame from base 1. A distance of 15 bases separates the germline ends of V and J, which lose 3 bases and 4 bases respectively.